This T cell receptor (beta chain) was sequenced in a study of shared clonotypes between healthy human individuals. Donation came from healthy HIV-negative adults that had no recent acute infections or vaccinations. Those who donated, Caucasian adults without exception, all lived in Nashville, Tennessee. Germline CDR1 reads SGHAT; CDR2 reads FQNNGV. The CDR3 consists of 15 residues. Germline trimming cut 5 bases from V and 0 bases from J; bases unmatched to any gene: 3. Study processing details: Filtering differed since immunoSEQ provided only junctions, with no quality scores. Clones were sequenced by immunoSEQ multiplex PCR, and TCRdb holds only the in-frame ones, with some missing. V, J and clone size are taken as reported in that table, and D and trimming were inferred from the DNA itself. The sample consists of about 480,000 clones, 79% of them appearing once. Study-wide findings and caveats: There were few donors, and this limited the genetic and exposure-history diversity represented.

Concerning this clone: Its antigen is as yet unknown.

The chain links TRBV11-2 to TRBJ2-7; 11 bases line up with TRBD2. Sequencing was done on a sample of PBMCs. The receptor was derived from a woman in her 40s in good health. Some clones in this sample may be carry-over from other donors' samples. CDR3 nucleotide sequence: TGTGCCAGCAGCCCCCTAGCGGGAGGCTCCTACGAGCAGTACTTC. Residues: CASSPLAGGSYEQYF.